A single T cell receptor beta chain is shown here with its context. Its target is unknown. Next came a second PCR, run for roughly 7 to 12 cycles, which used a sample-barcoded 5' primer along with a J-beta primer mix. Each TCR beta cDNA got a 12-nucleotide random molecular identifier. One entry per CDR3 protein, called by TCRdb with MiXCR from the 5' RACE reads. The sample contains over 950,000 distinct CDR3 sequences, 51% of which appear only once. This sample was taken from a study of blood T cells in healthy people across ages. Germline loops: CDR1 LNHDA, CDR2 SQIVND (reference sequence). The CDR3 has 16 residues. Between the trimmed V and J ends, which lost 3 bases and 1 base, there was a span of 10 bases. Study results and limitations: Diversity was estimated from one million T cells, and these estimates were considered underestimates. Unknown CMV status may confound age-related changes in expanded clones.

Extracted total RNA amounted to at least 5 micrograms for each sample. The sample was blood. The V gene is TRBV19, the J gene TRBJ2-6; no firm D call. The sequence came from a woman aged 60-70 years in good health. The CDR3 spells CASSIWGTSGANVLTF. CDR3 nucleotide sequence: TGTGCCAGTAGTATTTGGGGTACGTCTGGGGCCAACGTCCTGACTTTC.